This T cell receptor beta chain was observed in a study of T cells in Graves' hyperthyroidism and ophthalmopathy. Study background: Before treatment of any kind, peripheral blood was taken at initial diagnosis.

The investigators amplified TCR beta CDR3 regions from RNA transcripts. A first-round RT-PCR of the TCR CDR3 used the HTBI primer set. TCRdb passed the multiplex PCR reads through MiXCR, listing each CDR3 protein once. This sample has tens of thousands of distinct CDR3 sequences, with 52% found just once. This CDR3 is built from 12 residues. Germline CDR1 and CDR2: SNHLY and FYNNEI. Trimming removed 5 bases at V and 5 bases at J, with 9 bases between. The sequence came from a woman in her forties with Graves' ophthalmopathy. V gene TRBV2 combines with J gene TRBJ1-1; D is ambiguous. Sequencing was carried out using blood. The CDR3 loop is CASSTAGTEAFF. Written as DNA, the CDR3 is TGTGCCAGCAGTACAGCAGGAACTGAAGCTTTCTTT.